A selection of T cell receptor beta chains follows, all from one sample in a study of blood T cell repertoires in COVID-19. This table comes from immunoSEQ multiplex PCR, and its TCRdb copy is limited to in-frame clones, with some not included. Here the sample spans about 400,000 clones, approximately 85% being singletons. The specimen sequenced was PBMCs or T cells enriched from blood (not recorded which). Receptors originate from a middle-aged woman with acute COVID-19. CDR3s include the opening cysteine and the closing phenylalanine or tryptophan. A D gene is named only where the DNA matches it firmly. Part of the rows lack a size; the others show once, few, many or a class for expanded clones.

j_call v_call d_call clone_size cdr3_aa cdr3_nt
TRBJ2-1 TRBV11-3 TRBD2 NA CASSLGTSGGPEFF TGTGCCAGCAGCTTAGGGACTAGCGGGGGGCCCGAGTTCTTC
TRBJ2-2 TRBV11-2 NA NA CASSLLSVGELFF TGTGCCAGCAGCTTACTAAGTGTTGGGGAGCTGTTTTTT
TRBJ2-7 TRBV6-2/TRBV6-3 TRBD2 few CASSWLAGGPIAYEQYF TGTGCCAGCAGTTGGCTAGCGGGGGGCCCTATTGCTTACGAGCAGTACTTC
TRBJ2-1 TRBV18 TRBD2 NA CASSPGLAGGNEQFF TGTGCCAGCTCACCAGGGCTAGCGGGGGGCAATGAGCAGTTCTTC
TRBJ2-7 TRBV9 NA NA CASSPRLGGTTHEQYF TGTGCCAGCAGCCCCCGTTTGGGGGGAACAACCCACGAGCAGTACTTC
TRBJ2-2 TRBV2 TRBD2 NA CASRTTSGGGAGELFF TGTGCCAGCAGAACCACTAGCGGGGGAGGGGCCGGGGAGCTGTTTTTT
TRBJ1-2 TRBV5-1 TRBD1 NA CASSLDRGLNYGYTF TGCGCCAGCAGCTTGGACAGGGGGCTTAACTATGGCTACACCTTC
TRBJ2-5 TRBV18 NA NA CASSVQETQYF TGTGCCAGCTCAGTACAAGAGACCCAGTACTTC
TRBJ2-3 TRBV9 NA NA CASTKDSTSTDTQYF TGTGCCAGCACCAAAGACAGCACTAGCACAGATACGCAGTATTTT
TRBJ1-3 TRBV19 NA NA CASNTDSFSGNTIYF TGTGCCAGTAATACGGACAGTTTCTCTGGAAACACCATATATTTT
TRBJ1-2 TRBV10-3 NA NA CAISELPGGGYTF TGTGCCATCAGTGAGTTACCAGGAGGGGGCTACACCTTC
TRBJ1-1 TRBV2 NA NA CASSGPPNTEAFF TGTGCCAGCAGCGGTCCACCGAACACTGAAGCTTTCTTT
TRBJ2-7 TRBV6-2/TRBV6-3 NA NA CASSRAGIHEQYF TGTGCCAGCAGCCGGGCAGGTATCCACGAGCAGTACTTC
TRBJ2-3 TRBV5-4 TRBD2 NA CASSPGQRGGTDTQYF TGTGCCAGCAGCCCTGGACAGCGGGGGGGCACAGATACGCAGTATTTT
TRBJ2-7 TRBV30 NA NA CAWSVRRTAYEQYF TGTGCCTGGAGTGTACGAAGGACAGCCTACGAGCAGTACTTC
TRBJ1-1 TRBV6-1 NA NA CASSDGGRGLDNTEAFF TGTGCCAGCAGTGACGGGGGGCGCGGGTTGGACAACACTGAAGCTTTCTTT
TRBJ2-1 TRBV12-5 TRBD1 NA CASGLLPGTGVGYEQFF TGTGCTAGTGGTTTGCTACCCGGGACAGGGGTTGGCTATGAGCAGTTCTTC
TRBJ2-7 TRBV12-3/TRBV12-4 TRBD1 NA CASSPGTGDEQYF TGTGCCAGCAGCCCCGGGACAGGGGACGAGCAGTACTTC
TRBJ1-3 TRBV5-1 NA NA CASSLFGLSGNTIYF TGCGCCAGCAGCTTGTTTGGCCTCTCTGGAAACACCATATATTTT
TRBJ2-1 TRBV24-1 TRBD1 NA CATSEPGSGQNNEQFF TGTGCCACCAGTGAGCCCGGATCGGGACAGAACAATGAGCAGTTCTTC
TRBJ1-1 TRBV5-1 TRBD1 NA CASSLETGGRRTEAFF TGCGCCAGCAGCTTGGAGACAGGGGGTCGAAGGACTGAAGCTTTCTTT
TRBJ1-5 TRBV18 TRBD1 NA CASSQDRAGSPQHF TGTGCCAGCTCCCAGGACAGGGCCGGGAGTCCCCAGCATTTT
TRBJ2-7 TRBV10-3 TRBD1 NA CAISEVGGQGRHEQYF TGTGCCATCAGTGAGGTCGGCGGACAGGGGCGTCACGAGCAGTACTTC
TRBJ2-1 TRBV13 NA NA CASSLGQGNYNEQFF TGTGCCAGCAGCTTAGGCCAGGGAAACTACAATGAGCAGTTCTTC
TRBJ2-1 TRBV5-1 NA NA CASSLVEGDEQFF TGCGCCAGCAGCTTGGTTGAAGGGGATGAGCAGTTCTTC
TRBJ2-5 TRBV29-1 NA NA CSVAPGRAETQHF TGCAGCGTTGCCCCTGGCAGAGCGGAGACCCAGCACTTC
TRBJ2-1 TRBV24-1 TRBD2 once CATARTRLADSYNEQFF TGTGCCACCGCCCGCACTCGACTAGCGGACTCCTACAATGAGCAGTTCTTC
TRBJ2-3 TRBV3-1/TRBV3-2 TRBD2 NA CASSPLRGGDTQYF TGTGCCAGCAGCCCCTTGCGGGGGGGAGATACGCAGTATTTT
TRBJ2-5 TRBV9 NA NA CASSEDSRGETQYF TGTGCCAGCAGCGAGGACTCCCGTGGGGAGACCCAGTACTTC
TRBJ2-7 TRBV5-1 NA NA CASSPVGGEQYF TGCGCCAGCAGCCCGGTAGGCGGAGAGCAGTACTTC
TRBJ1-1 TRBV3-1/TRBV3-2 NA NA CASSARDMNTEAFF TGTGCCAGCAGCGCACGGGACATGAACACTGAAGCTTTCTTT
TRBJ2-7 TRBV19 TRBD1 NA CASSTSGTGYYEQYF TGTGCCAGTAGTACATCCGGGACAGGGTACTACGAGCAGTACTTC
TRBJ1-1 TRBV30 TRBD1 NA CAWSQTTGTEAFF TGTGCCTGGAGCCAAACGACAGGGACTGAAGCTTTCTTT
TRBJ1-1 TRBV4-1 NA NA CASSPRDIVPEAFF TGCGCCAGCAGCCCACGGGACATAGTCCCTGAAGCTTTCTTT
TRBJ1-1 TRBV29-1 TRBD1 NA CSVVTGVTEAFF TGCAGCGTTGTGACAGGGGTCACTGAAGCTTTCTTT
TRBJ2-5 TRBV27 TRBD1 NA CASRGTGTGFRETQYF TGTGCCAGCAGGGGGACCGGGACAGGGTTCCGGGAGACCCAGTACTTC
TRBJ2-3 TRBV2 NA NA CASSDDRDTQYF TGTGCCAGCAGCGATGACAGAGATACGCAGTATTTT
TRBJ1-3 TRBV29-1 NA NA CSVDEGRENTIYF TGCAGCGTTGATGAGGGCCGGGAAAACACCATATATTTT
TRBJ2-3 TRBV5-1 TRBD2 NA CASARGGGTTDTQYF TGCGCCAGCGCCAGGGGCGGGGGGACCACAGATACGCAGTATTTT
TRBJ1-1 TRBV5-4 TRBD1 NA CASSAGTGGNTEAFF TGTGCCAGCAGCGCCGGGACAGGGGGGAACACTGAAGCTTTCTTT
TRBJ1-5 TRBV20-1 NA NA CSASSGRQPQHF TGCAGTGCTAGTTCAGGGAGGCAGCCCCAGCATTTT
TRBJ2-2 TRBV5-4 TRBD2 NA CASSRSSGAGELFF TGTGCCAGCAGCCGATCTAGCGGGGCCGGGGAGCTGTTTTTT
TRBJ2-7 TRBV10-3 TRBD1 NA CAISPGQGDDEQYF TGTGCCATCAGCCCGGGACAGGGGGACGACGAGCAGTACTTC
TRBJ1-1 TRBV5-1 TRBD1 NA CASSLGGGGTEAFF TGCGCCAGCAGCTTAGGAGGGGGCGGCACTGAAGCTTTCTTT
TRBJ1-1 TRBV28 TRBD1 NA CASSLFPGQGNTEAFF TGTGCCAGCAGTTTATTTCCGGGACAGGGGAACACTGAAGCTTTCTTT
TRBJ1-5 TRBV6-5 NA once CASSYARNSNQPQHF TGTGCCAGCAGTTACGCCAGAAATAGCAATCAGCCCCAGCATTTT
TRBJ1-1 TRBV19 NA NA CASSRVRDTEAFF TGTGCCAGTAGTAGGGTCAGGGACACTGAAGCTTTCTTT
TRBJ2-7 TRBV7-2 TRBD2 NA CASSFILAGYEQYF TGTGCCAGCAGCTTCATTCTAGCGGGGTACGAGCAGTACTTC